These T cell receptor beta chains were read from a single sample in a study of beta chain features in type 1 diabetes. Clones were read by immunoSEQ multiplex PCR, and TCRdb kept only the in-frame ones, dropping some. The sample consists of 150,000 to 180,000 clones, over 8.5% of them appearing once. The sequencing sample was made of central memory CD4+ T cells from blood. These receptor sequences come from a man between 18 and 35 years old in good health. CDR3s include the opening cysteine and the closing phenylalanine or tryptophan. The order of the fields is CDR3 DNA, CDR3 protein, V gene, clone size, J gene, D gene. A D gene is named only where the DNA matches it firmly. Expanded clones are given a class, and other clones once, few, many or no size at all.

TGCGCCAGCAGCCAAGTAACACGGCTAAATGAAAAACTGTTTTTT | CASSQVTRLNEKLFF | TRBV4-3 | NA | TRBJ1-4 | NA
TGCGCCAGCAGCCAAGATGCGGGACAGGGGTCGGTTGAGCAGTACTTC | CASSQDAGQGSVEQYF | TRBV4-3 | few | TRBJ2-7 | TRBD1
TGCGCCAGCAGCAAATCCAGTAGCAGATTTGGCTACACCTTC | CASSKSSSRFGYTF | TRBV5-1 | few | TRBJ1-2 | NA
TGTGCCAGCAGCTTTATGCGAGAAGAGACCCAGTACTTC | CASSFMREETQYF | TRBV7-3 | NA | TRBJ2-5 | NA
TGCAGCGCCGGGGGTGGGTACGAGCAGTACTTC | CSAGGGYEQYF | TRBV29-1 | few | TRBJ2-7 | NA
TGTGCCAGCAGTTCTGCAAGGGAAAAACTGTTTTTT | CASSSAREKLFF | TRBV28 | few | TRBJ1-4 | NA
TGTGCCAGCAGCCTTCGGACTAGCGGGGGCACAGATACGCAGTATTTT | CASSLRTSGGTDTQYF | TRBV9 | NA | TRBJ2-3 | TRBD2
TGCAGCGCTCGACCCCAGCAAAGCTCCTACGAGCAGTACTTC | CSARPQQSSYEQYF | TRBV29-1 | few | TRBJ2-7 | NA
TGTGCCAGCAGCCAGGGACTAGCGGGAGGCCGAGATACGCAGTATTTT | CASSQGLAGGRDTQYF | TRBV7-2 | few | TRBJ2-3 | TRBD2
TGTGCCAGCAGCTCAGCGGCACTAGCCAAAAACATTCAGTACTTC | CASSSAALAKNIQYF | TRBV7-9 | many | TRBJ2-4 | NA
TGTGCCAGCAGCGAAACTGAAGATACGCAGTATTTT | CASSETEDTQYF | TRBV7-2 | NA | TRBJ2-3 | NA
TGCGCCAGCAGCTTGATCAGGGGTCCCAATGGCTACACCTTC | CASSLIRGPNGYTF | TRBV5-1 | NA | TRBJ1-2 | NA
TGTGCCAGCAGTTTAGGGCGATGGACTGAAGCTTTCTTT | CASSLGRWTEAFF | TRBV28 | many | TRBJ1-1 | NA
TGTGCCACCAGCAGCCCTTCCAACAGGCTCACTGAAGCTTTCTTT | CATSSPSNRLTEAFF | TRBV15 | NA | TRBJ1-1 | NA
TGTGCCTGGAGTGTACGGGCAGAGACAAGGGATGGCTACACCTTC | CAWSVRAETRDGYTF | TRBV30 | NA | TRBJ1-2 | NA
TGCGCCAGCAGCTTGTCTTCCTACGAGCAGTACTTC | CASSLSSYEQYF | TRBV5-1 | NA | TRBJ2-7 | NA
TGTGCCAGCGGTGGCTATCCGACCAACGTCCTGACTTTC | CASGGYPTNVLTF | TRBV28 | many | TRBJ2-6 | NA
TGTGCCTGGATGAGGGGGGAGACTGAAGCTTTCTTT | CAWMRGETEAFF | TRBV30 | few | TRBJ1-1 | NA
TGTGCCAGCTCACGTGAAGTGGGTAAACAGCCCCAGCATTTT | CASSREVGKQPQHF | TRBV18 | NA | TRBJ1-5 | NA
TGTGCCATCAGTGCCCGGGACAGGGGGCTGACAGATACGCAGTATTTT | CAISARDRGLTDTQYF | TRBV10-3 | NA | TRBJ2-3 | TRBD1
TGTGCCAGCAGCCCCCGACTGAGTTATGGCTACACCTTC | CASSPRLSYGYTF | TRBV7-2 | few | TRBJ1-2 | NA
TGTGCCAGTTGGAGGGGGGCAAGGAACACTGAAGCTTTCTTT | CASWRGARNTEAFF | TRBV6-5 | few | TRBJ1-1 | NA
TGTGCCAGCAGTCCCGCGGGGGCAGGAAGCACTGAAGCTTTCTTT | CASSPAGAGSTEAFF | TRBV28 | NA | TRBJ1-1 | NA
TGTGCCAGCCAAGCGGGGGGGCGAGAGACCCAGTACTTC | CASQAGGRETQYF | TRBV2 | few | TRBJ2-5 | TRBD2
TGTGCTAGTGGTTTCGACGGGGTGGATACGCAGTATTTT | CASGFDGVDTQYF | TRBV12-5 | NA | TRBJ2-3 | NA
TGTGCCAGCAGCTCCGGAGCGGGATCCACAGATACGCAGTATTTT | CASSSGAGSTDTQYF | TRBV7-3 | few | TRBJ2-3 | TRBD2
TGTGCCAGCAGCCCATCCGGGATTACAGATACGCAGTATTTT | CASSPSGITDTQYF | TRBV7-9 | NA | TRBJ2-3 | NA
TGTGCCAGCAGTTCCCTCGTTAGCTATCTGGTCGCTGAAGCTTTCTTT | CASSSLVSYLVAEAFF | TRBV28 | NA | TRBJ1-1 | NA